This T cell receptor beta chain was profiled in a study of blood T cells in healthy people across ages. V was pared by 4 bases and J by 0 bases, with 9 bases of the junction left unmatched. The CDR3 loop spans 16 amino acids. The germline CDR1 and CDR2 sequences are SEHNR and FQNEAQ (reference sequence). This clonotype was seen a few times. A second PCR of 7 to 11 cycles used a sample-barcoded 5' primer and a J-beta primer mix. With 12 random nucleotides, a template-switch adaptor tagged each individual cDNA molecule. TCRdb called the 5' RACE reads again in MiXCR, with one record for every CDR3 protein. The sample contains roughly 1,100,000 distinct CDR3 sequences, 20% to 25% of which appear only once. Caucasian, healthy and from Russia, the donors were aged between about 6 and 100. The same specimen was also included in a second study, on T cells of mothers and their children. As that study records: Some 3 million TCR beta reads per child versus over 9 million per mother. At a sensitivity of about 100 clones per million clonotypes, no persistent microchimeric T cell clones appeared.

The TCR originated in a girl aged 2 to 9 in good health. Sequenced: blood. The genes are TRBV7-9 and TRBJ2-7; 7 nucleotides line up with TRBD2. DNA of the CDR3: TGTGCCAGCAGCTCGGAGGGAGGGTCAGGCTCCTACGAGCAGTACTTC. The encoded protein is CASSSEGGSGSYEQYF.